The rows below give T cell receptor beta chains drawn from one sample of a study of T-cell memory formation after mild COVID-19. MiXCR was run by TCRdb on the 5' RACE reads, yielding one entry per CDR3 protein. The sample consists of 250,000 to 350,000 distinct CDR3 sequences, roughly an eighth of them appearing once. The source material was PBMCs or a T cell subset sorted from them (not recorded which). These receptors were obtained from a man between 18 and 29 years old who had mild COVID-19 (a few samples of this study predate the infection). Cell type and time point are not known. The CDR3 runs from the conserved cysteine through the conserved F or W. The D gene is left open where the match is weak. The size entry is marked missing in some rows and otherwise reads once, few, many or a size class.

CDR3nt: TGTGCCAGCAGCAAAGAACACGGGGGCTACACCTTC
CDR3aa: CASSKEHGGYTF
j_gene: TRBJ1-2
abundance: .
d_gene: .
v_gene: TRBV21-1

CDR3nt: TGTGCCAGCAGCCTACCGGGACTAGCGGGCACCGGGGAGCTGTTTTTT
CDR3aa: CASSLPGLAGTGELFF
j_gene: TRBJ2-2
abundance: .
d_gene: TRBD2
v_gene: TRBV7-2

CDR3nt: TGTGCCAGCAGGACGGACAGTAGCAATCAGCCCCAGCATTTT
CDR3aa: CASRTDSSNQPQHF
j_gene: TRBJ1-5
abundance: .
d_gene: .
v_gene: TRBV12-3/TRBV12-4

CDR3nt: TGTGCCAGCAGCCCCTCTTCCGGCAGGAACGACGAGCAGTACTTC
CDR3aa: CASSPSSGRNDEQYF
j_gene: TRBJ2-7
abundance: few
d_gene: .
v_gene: TRBV7-6

CDR3nt: TGTGCCAGCAGCTTCCACAGGGATGGGAACACTGAAGCTTTCTTT
CDR3aa: CASSFHRDGNTEAFF
j_gene: TRBJ1-1
abundance: few
d_gene: .
v_gene: TRBV7-9

CDR3nt: TGTGCCACCAGTGACGCAAAGAGCACAGATACGCAGTATTTT
CDR3aa: CATSDAKSTDTQYF
j_gene: TRBJ2-3
abundance: few
d_gene: .
v_gene: TRBV24-1

CDR3nt: TGTGCCACCAGTGCCCAGGGTTACACTGAAGCTTTCTTT
CDR3aa: CATSAQGYTEAFF
j_gene: TRBJ1-1
abundance: .
d_gene: .
v_gene: TRBV24-1

CDR3nt: TGTGCCACCAGCAGAGCCCCGACTGAGTTTAACATTCAGTACTTC
CDR3aa: CATSRAPTEFNIQYF
j_gene: TRBJ2-4
abundance: many
d_gene: .
v_gene: TRBV15

CDR3nt: TGTGCCATCAGTGGAGGAAGCAATGAGCAGTTCTTC
CDR3aa: CAISGGSNEQFF
j_gene: TRBJ2-1
abundance: .
d_gene: .
v_gene: TRBV10-3

CDR3nt: TGTGCCAGCAGTTACTCGATACGCGGGGGGGGAAATGAGCAGTTCTTC
CDR3aa: CASSYSIRGGGNEQFF
j_gene: TRBJ2-1
abundance: .
d_gene: TRBD2
v_gene: TRBV6-2/TRBV6-3

CDR3nt: TGTGCCAGCAGCCAACTCGAGGGGAGAGGAGATCAGCCCCAGCATTTT
CDR3aa: CASSQLEGRGDQPQHF
j_gene: TRBJ1-5
abundance: few
d_gene: .
v_gene: TRBV4-2

CDR3nt: TGTGCCAGCAGTTTGTTAGTGGGAGGGGAGACCCAGTACTTC
CDR3aa: CASSLLVGGETQYF
j_gene: TRBJ2-5
abundance: .
d_gene: TRBD2
v_gene: TRBV12-3/TRBV12-4

CDR3nt: TGCGCCAGCAGCTTTGGGGGCCCCGACACTGAAGCTTTCTTT
CDR3aa: CASSFGGPDTEAFF
j_gene: TRBJ1-1
abundance: many
d_gene: .
v_gene: TRBV5-1

CDR3nt: TGCAGCGTTTATACAGGGGACTTCAAAGCTTTCTTT
CDR3aa: CSVYTGDFKAFF
j_gene: TRBJ1-1
abundance: few
d_gene: TRBD1
v_gene: TRBV29-1

CDR3nt: TGCAGCGGACAAACCCTACCGGGGACTGAAGCTTTCTTT
CDR3aa: CSGQTLPGTEAFF
j_gene: TRBJ1-1
abundance: .
d_gene: .
v_gene: TRBV29-1

CDR3nt: TGTGCCAGCAAAGGGACACCCTTAGATGAGCAGTTCTTC
CDR3aa: CASKGTPLDEQFF
j_gene: TRBJ2-1
abundance: many
d_gene: .
v_gene: TRBV6-6

CDR3nt: TGCGCCAGCAGCCAAGAAGGCTACGAGCAGTACTTC
CDR3aa: CASSQEGYEQYF
j_gene: TRBJ2-7
abundance: few
d_gene: .
v_gene: TRBV4-1

CDR3nt: TGCGCCAGCAGCTTGGGGACAGGGTCGGATGGCTACACCTTC
CDR3aa: CASSLGTGSDGYTF
j_gene: TRBJ1-2
abundance: many
d_gene: TRBD1
v_gene: TRBV5-1

CDR3nt: TGTGCCAGCAGCCGGATCGTCCCTAGCACAGATACGCAGTATTTT
CDR3aa: CASSRIVPSTDTQYF
j_gene: TRBJ2-3
abundance: few
d_gene: .
v_gene: TRBV5-5

CDR3nt: TGCGCCAGCAGCCGTACACTAGCGGGGGGAGTAGCGGACGAGCAGTACTTC
CDR3aa: CASSRTLAGGVADEQYF
j_gene: TRBJ2-7
abundance: .
d_gene: TRBD2
v_gene: TRBV5-1

CDR3nt: TGTGCCAGTAGTATAGCGGTCACCGGGGAGCTGTTTTTT
CDR3aa: CASSIAVTGELFF
j_gene: TRBJ2-2
abundance: few
d_gene: .
v_gene: TRBV19

CDR3nt: TGTGCCAGCAGCGTATTAGGGGACAGGCATCCCGAAGCTTTCTTT
CDR3aa: CASSVLGDRHPEAFF
j_gene: TRBJ1-1
abundance: .
d_gene: TRBD1
v_gene: TRBV9

CDR3nt: TGTGCCAGCAGTTCGGACGGGACCCACACTGAAGCTTTCTTT
CDR3aa: CASSSDGTHTEAFF
j_gene: TRBJ1-1
abundance: .
d_gene: .
v_gene: TRBV28

CDR3nt: TGCGCCAGCAGCCAACTTTTGGCGGGTGATACGCAGTATTTT
CDR3aa: CASSQLLAGDTQYF
j_gene: TRBJ2-3
abundance: few
d_gene: .
v_gene: TRBV4-1

CDR3nt: TGTGCCAGCAGCGTATCAGGGGGCGGGGTGAACACCGGGGAGCTGTTTTTT
CDR3aa: CASSVSGGGVNTGELFF
j_gene: TRBJ2-2
abundance: few
d_gene: TRBD1
v_gene: TRBV9

CDR3nt: TGTGCCAGCAGCCCGGACAGTTATCAGCCCCAGCATTTT
CDR3aa: CASSPDSYQPQHF
j_gene: TRBJ1-5
abundance: few
d_gene: .
v_gene: TRBV7-2

CDR3nt: TGCGCCAGCAGCCCCCAGTGGGGGACAAGTAGGACAGATACGCAGTATTTT
CDR3aa: CASSPQWGTSRTDTQYF
j_gene: TRBJ2-3
abundance: .
d_gene: .
v_gene: TRBV5-1

CDR3nt: TGCAGCGGAGGACAGCCGAACACCGGGGAGCTGTTTTTT
CDR3aa: CSGGQPNTGELFF
j_gene: TRBJ2-2
abundance: many
d_gene: .
v_gene: TRBV29-1

CDR3nt: TGCGCCAGCAGCCCCCAGAGGGGAGAGACCCAGTACTTC
CDR3aa: CASSPQRGETQYF
j_gene: TRBJ2-5
abundance: .
d_gene: .
v_gene: TRBV4-1

CDR3nt: TGTGCCAGCTGCTACAGGGCAGTGAGCGGGGGGGCCGATGAGCAGTTCTTC
CDR3aa: CASCYRAVSGGADEQFF
j_gene: TRBJ2-1
abundance: .
d_gene: TRBD2
v_gene: TRBV6-2/TRBV6-3

CDR3nt: TGCGCCAGCAGCTTGGTATCTCCAGCGCGCCCAGATACGCAGTATTTT
CDR3aa: CASSLVSPARPDTQYF
j_gene: TRBJ2-3
abundance: many
d_gene: .
v_gene: TRBV5-1

CDR3nt: TGTGCCAGCAGCCGCCGAGGGAGCTCCTACAATGAGCAGTTCTTC
CDR3aa: CASSRRGSSYNEQFF
j_gene: TRBJ2-1
abundance: .
d_gene: .
v_gene: TRBV7-2

CDR3nt: TGCGCCAGCAGTGAGTTTGGAATTGGACTACCGAACAATGAGCAGTTCTTC
CDR3aa: CASSEFGIGLPNNEQFF
j_gene: TRBJ2-1
abundance: few
d_gene: .
v_gene: TRBV10-1

CDR3nt: TGTGCCAGCAGTCCACATGGTCCCTTCACAGATACGCAGTATTTT
CDR3aa: CASSPHGPFTDTQYF
j_gene: TRBJ2-3
abundance: .
d_gene: .
v_gene: TRBV28

CDR3nt: TGTGCCACCTCCCACCGAGAGCAGTTCTTC
CDR3aa: CATSHREQFF
j_gene: TRBJ2-1
abundance: few
d_gene: .
v_gene: TRBV28

CDR3nt: TGTGCCAGCAGGGACCCCGAAGAGATGAGGAACACTGAAGCTTTCTTT
CDR3aa: CASRDPEEMRNTEAFF
j_gene: TRBJ1-1
abundance: .
d_gene: .
v_gene: TRBV2

CDR3nt: TGTGCCAGCAGTTACTCGACAGGGGCCAGCACAGATACGCAGTATTTT
CDR3aa: CASSYSTGASTDTQYF
j_gene: TRBJ2-3
abundance: few
d_gene: TRBD1
v_gene: TRBV6-5

CDR3nt: TGTGCCAGCAGCCGACAGTCCTCTGGGGCCAACGTCCTGACTTTC
CDR3aa: CASSRQSSGANVLTF
j_gene: TRBJ2-6
abundance: .
d_gene: .
v_gene: TRBV7-6

CDR3nt: TGTGCCAGCAGACGTGGAAACACCATATATTTT
CDR3aa: CASRRGNTIYF
j_gene: TRBJ1-3
abundance: few
d_gene: .
v_gene: TRBV12-3/TRBV12-4

CDR3nt: TGTGCCAGCAGTTTACTGGCCACAGATACGCAGTATTTT
CDR3aa: CASSLLATDTQYF
j_gene: TRBJ2-3
abundance: many
d_gene: .
v_gene: TRBV27

CDR3nt: TGTGCCACCAGCAGGACCGGACGCCTTAGCACAGATACGCAGTATTTT
CDR3aa: CATSRTGRLSTDTQYF
j_gene: TRBJ2-3
abundance: few
d_gene: .
v_gene: TRBV15

CDR3nt: TGTGCCACCAGTCGTCCTCGGGGTAGCAATCAGCCCCAGCATTTT
CDR3aa: CATSRPRGSNQPQHF
j_gene: TRBJ1-5
abundance: .
d_gene: .
v_gene: TRBV24-1

CDR3nt: TGTGCCAGCAGCCCAGGCGGGTCCCGGGAGACCCAGTACTTC
CDR3aa: CASSPGGSRETQYF
j_gene: TRBJ2-5
abundance: .
d_gene: .
v_gene: TRBV7-2

CDR3nt: TGTGCCATCAGTAAGGACAATTCACCCCTCCACTTT
CDR3aa: CAISKDNSPLHF
j_gene: TRBJ1-6
abundance: .
d_gene: .
v_gene: TRBV10-3

CDR3nt: TGTGCCAGCAGCCCGGACAGGCGCAACACCGGGGAGCTGTTTTTT
CDR3aa: CASSPDRRNTGELFF
j_gene: TRBJ2-2
abundance: many
d_gene: TRBD1
v_gene: TRBV7-9

CDR3nt: TGTGCCAGCAGCGGCAGGGGTGATTCACCCCTCCACTTT
CDR3aa: CASSGRGDSPLHF
j_gene: TRBJ1-6
abundance: .
d_gene: .
v_gene: TRBV7-9

CDR3nt: TGCAGTGCTCATCTTCCCGGGACAGGGGACGAGCAGTACTTC
CDR3aa: CSAHLPGTGDEQYF
j_gene: TRBJ2-7
abundance: .
d_gene: TRBD1
v_gene: TRBV20-1

CDR3nt: TGTGCCAGCAGCTTAGAGTACCCTCAGCCCCAGCATTTT
CDR3aa: CASSLEYPQPQHF
j_gene: TRBJ1-5
abundance: .
d_gene: .
v_gene: TRBV7-8

CDR3nt: TGTGCCAGCAGCTTAGAACTAGCGGGGCTCTCCTACGAGCAGTACTTC
CDR3aa: CASSLELAGLSYEQYF
j_gene: TRBJ2-7
abundance: .
d_gene: TRBD2
v_gene: TRBV7-9

CDR3nt: TGCGCCAGCAGTTCTGTCGTGACTAGCGGGGGTGCAGATACGCAGTATTTT
CDR3aa: CASSSVVTSGGADTQYF
j_gene: TRBJ2-3
abundance: few
d_gene: TRBD2
v_gene: TRBV5-1

CDR3nt: TGCAGTGCATCCCCGGGACAGGGTTTCGATGAGCAGTTCTTC
CDR3aa: CSASPGQGFDEQFF
j_gene: TRBJ2-1
abundance: .
d_gene: TRBD1
v_gene: TRBV20-1

CDR3nt: TGTGCCAGCAGGCTCCCGGGGGAGAGGGACACTGAAGCTTTCTTT
CDR3aa: CASRLPGERDTEAFF
j_gene: TRBJ1-1
abundance: .
d_gene: .
v_gene: TRBV21-1